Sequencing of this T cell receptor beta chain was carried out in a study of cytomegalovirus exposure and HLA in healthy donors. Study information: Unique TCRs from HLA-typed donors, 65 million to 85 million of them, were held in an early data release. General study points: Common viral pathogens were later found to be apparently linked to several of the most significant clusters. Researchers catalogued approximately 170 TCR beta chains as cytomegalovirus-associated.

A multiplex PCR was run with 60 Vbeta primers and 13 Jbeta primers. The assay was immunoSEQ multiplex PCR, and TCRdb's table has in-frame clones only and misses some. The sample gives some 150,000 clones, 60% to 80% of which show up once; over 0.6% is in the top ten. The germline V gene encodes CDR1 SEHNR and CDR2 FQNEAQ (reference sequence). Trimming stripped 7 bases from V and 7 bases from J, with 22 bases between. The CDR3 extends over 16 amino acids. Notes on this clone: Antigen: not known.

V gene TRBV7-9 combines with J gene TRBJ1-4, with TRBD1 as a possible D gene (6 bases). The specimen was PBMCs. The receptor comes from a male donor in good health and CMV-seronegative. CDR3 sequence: CASTHIETGTGEKLFF. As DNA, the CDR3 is TGTGCCAGCACCCACATCGAGACAGGCACAGGTGAAAAACTGTTTTTT. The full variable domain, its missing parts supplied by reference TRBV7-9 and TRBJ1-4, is DTGVSQNPRHKITKRGQNVTFRCDPISEHNRLYWYRQTLGQGPEFLTYFQNEAQLEKSRLLSDRFSAERPKGSFSTLEIQRTEQGDSAMYLCASTHIETGTGEKLFFGSGTQLSVL.